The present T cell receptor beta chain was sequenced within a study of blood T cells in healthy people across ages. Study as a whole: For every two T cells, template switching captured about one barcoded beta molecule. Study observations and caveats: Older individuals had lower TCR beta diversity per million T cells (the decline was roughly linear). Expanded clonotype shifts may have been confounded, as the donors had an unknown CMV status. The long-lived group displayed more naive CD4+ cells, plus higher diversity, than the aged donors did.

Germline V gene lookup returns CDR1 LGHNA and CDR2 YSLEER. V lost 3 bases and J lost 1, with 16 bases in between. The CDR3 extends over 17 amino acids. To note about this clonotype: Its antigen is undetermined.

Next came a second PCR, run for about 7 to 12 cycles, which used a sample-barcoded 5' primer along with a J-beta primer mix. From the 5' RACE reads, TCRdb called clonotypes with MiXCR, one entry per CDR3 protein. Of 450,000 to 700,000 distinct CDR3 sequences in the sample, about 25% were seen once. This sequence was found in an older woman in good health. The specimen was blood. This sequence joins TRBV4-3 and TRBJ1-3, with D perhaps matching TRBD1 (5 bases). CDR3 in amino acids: CASSQGVPSGSGNTIYF. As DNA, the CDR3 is TGCGCCAGCAGCCAGGGGGTCCCGTCCGGTTCTGGAAACACCATATATTTT.